This T cell receptor (beta chain) was sequenced in a study of blood T cell repertoires in COVID-19. Study at large: Samples taken during acute and convalescent COVID-19 were collected in the United States, Italy and Spain.

Per the authors' pipeline: Quantification of nucleated cells was approximated via reference gene primer amplification. Here immunoSEQ multiplex PCR was the method, and the copy in TCRdb shows in-frame clones only, minus some. V and J calls and clone size are as listed in that table; D and trimming were resolved from the DNA. Here the sample spans some 280,000 clones, roughly 89% being singletons. This clone was counted between two and nine times. The TCR sequence derives from a woman aged 40 to 50 who had recovered from COVID-19. The sequencing input was peripheral blood.

The CDR3 sequence: CASSPGQGSYGYTF. The CDR3 DNA sequence: TGTGCCAGCAGCCCGGGACAGGGTTCCTATGGCTACACCTTC. This chain uses TRBV5-4 with TRBJ1-2, with 9 bases that match TRBD1. From germline, CDR1 is SGHNT and CDR2 YYREEE (reference sequence). Trimming cost V 4 bases and J 4 bases; bases outside gene matches: 5. The CDR3 covers 14 residues.